Listed below are T cell receptor beta chains from one sample, sequenced in a study of shared clonotypes between healthy human individuals. Assay used: immunoSEQ multiplex PCR; TCRdb lists only in-frame clones, some missing. This repertoire shows about 1 million clones, around 74% found once; its top ten account for about 1.5%. Sequencing input: memory CD4+ T cells sorted from blood. These receptors came from a young man in good health. Each CDR3 is given with its conserved first and last residue. D genes are given only for firm matches. Part of the rows lack a size; the others show once, few, many or a class for expanded clones.

v_gene: TRBV5-5; abundance: -; j_gene: TRBJ1-1; d_gene: -; CDR3aa: CASSFELLITEAFF; CDR3nt: TGTGCCAGCAGCTTCGAACTGCTTATCACTGAAGCTTTCTTT
v_gene: TRBV4-1; abundance: -; j_gene: TRBJ2-5; d_gene: -; CDR3aa: CASSQGVGRGGETQYF; CDR3nt: TGCGCCAGCAGCCAAGGAGTAGGCAGGGGCGGGGAGACCCAGTACTTC
v_gene: TRBV6-1; abundance: -; j_gene: TRBJ2-2; d_gene: -; CDR3aa: CASSDPGRGRSGELFF; CDR3nt: TGTGCCAGCAGTGACCCCGGACGGGGGCGTTCCGGGGAGCTGTTTTTT
v_gene: TRBV18; abundance: -; j_gene: TRBJ1-5; d_gene: -; CDR3aa: CASSRSRNQPQHF; CDR3nt: TGTGCCAGCTCACGTAGCAGGAATCAGCCCCAGCATTTT
v_gene: TRBV11-2; abundance: -; j_gene: TRBJ2-3; d_gene: -; CDR3aa: CASSLGSRPDTQYF; CDR3nt: TGTGCCAGCAGCTTAGGGAGTAGACCCGATACGCAGTATTTT
v_gene: TRBV11-2; abundance: -; j_gene: TRBJ2-5; d_gene: TRBD2; CDR3aa: CASSSTSPFSGGKGETQYF; CDR3nt: TGTGCCAGCAGCTCTACCAGCCCGTTTAGCGGGGGGAAGGGGGAGACCCAGTACTTC
v_gene: TRBV28; abundance: few; j_gene: TRBJ1-5; d_gene: -; CDR3aa: CASSLTFRPQHF; CDR3nt: TGTGCCAGCAGTTTGACGTTTAGGCCCCAGCATTTT
v_gene: TRBV10-3; abundance: -; j_gene: TRBJ2-5; d_gene: TRBD1; CDR3aa: CAISGTGETQYF; CDR3nt: TGTGCCATCAGCGGGACAGGCGAGACCCAGTACTTC
v_gene: TRBV7-9; abundance: -; j_gene: TRBJ2-5; d_gene: -; CDR3aa: CASSLGLPQETQYF; CDR3nt: TGTGCCAGCAGCTTAGGACTGCCTCAAGAGACCCAGTACTTC
v_gene: TRBV18; abundance: -; j_gene: TRBJ2-5; d_gene: TRBD2; CDR3aa: CASSPTIAGQETQYF; CDR3nt: TGTGCCAGCTCACCAACCATAGCGGGGCAAGAGACCCAGTACTTC
v_gene: TRBV7-3; abundance: many; j_gene: TRBJ1-6; d_gene: -; CDR3aa: CASSLRPAGPHSPLHF; CDR3nt: TGTGCCAGCAGCTTACGCCCCGCAGGGCCCCATTCACCCCTCCACTTT
v_gene: TRBV7-2; abundance: -; j_gene: TRBJ2-3; d_gene: -; CDR3aa: CASSRSASITDTQYF; CDR3nt: TGTGCCAGCAGCCGGTCGGCCTCGATCACAGATACGCAGTATTTT
v_gene: TRBV2; abundance: -; j_gene: TRBJ1-5; d_gene: -; CDR3aa: CASRPAEAYSNQPQHF; CDR3nt: TGTGCCAGCCGTCCAGCCGAGGCCTATAGCAATCAGCCCCAGCATTTT
v_gene: TRBV7-2; abundance: -; j_gene: TRBJ2-1; d_gene: -; CDR3aa: CASSVSGVPAYNEQFF; CDR3nt: TGTGCCAGCAGTGTTAGCGGAGTCCCTGCCTACAATGAGCAGTTCTTC
v_gene: TRBV13; abundance: many; j_gene: TRBJ2-5; d_gene: -; CDR3aa: CASSLASGGALRSETQYF; CDR3nt: TGTGCCAGCAGCTTAGCGTCCGGGGGAGCGCTTCGATCAGAGACCCAGTACTTC